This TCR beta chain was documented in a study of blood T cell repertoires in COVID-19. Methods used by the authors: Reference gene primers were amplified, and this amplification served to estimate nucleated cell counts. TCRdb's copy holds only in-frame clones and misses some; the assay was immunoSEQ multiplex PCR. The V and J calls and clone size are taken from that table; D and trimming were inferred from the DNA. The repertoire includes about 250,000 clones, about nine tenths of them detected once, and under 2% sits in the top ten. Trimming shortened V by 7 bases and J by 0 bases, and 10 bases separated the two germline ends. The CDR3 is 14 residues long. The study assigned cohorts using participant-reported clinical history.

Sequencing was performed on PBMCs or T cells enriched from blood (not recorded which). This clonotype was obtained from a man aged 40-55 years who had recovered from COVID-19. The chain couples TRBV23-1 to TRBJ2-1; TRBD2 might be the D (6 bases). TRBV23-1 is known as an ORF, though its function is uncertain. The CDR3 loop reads CASISGLSYNEQFF. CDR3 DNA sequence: TGCGCCAGCATAAGCGGGCTCTCCTACAATGAGCAGTTCTTC.